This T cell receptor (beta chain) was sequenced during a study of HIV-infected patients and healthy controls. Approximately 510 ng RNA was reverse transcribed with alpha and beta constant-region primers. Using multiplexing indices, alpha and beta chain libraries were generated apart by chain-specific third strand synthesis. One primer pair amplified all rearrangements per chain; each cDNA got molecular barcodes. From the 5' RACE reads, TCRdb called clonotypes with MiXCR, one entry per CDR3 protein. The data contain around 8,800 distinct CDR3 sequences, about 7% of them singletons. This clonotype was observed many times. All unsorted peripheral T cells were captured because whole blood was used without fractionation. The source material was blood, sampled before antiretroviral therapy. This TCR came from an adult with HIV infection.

CDR3 sequence: CASSLDQSSGKADTQYF. CDR3 in DNA: TGTGCCAGCAGCTTGGATCAATCGTCTGGGAAGGCAGATACGCAGTATTTT. The V call is TRBV5-8, the J call TRBJ2-3; no reliable D call. This CDR3 is 17 amino acids long. With 0 bases removed from V and 4 bases from J, the gap between germline ends came to 18 bases. Germline V CDR1 and CDR2: SGHTS, YDEGEE.